This passage covers 6 T cell receptor beta chains from one sample sequenced in a study of T cells in Graves' hyperthyroidism and ophthalmopathy. Amplification targeted TCR beta CDR3 regions from RNA transcripts. The TCR CDR3 first-round RT-PCR relied on the HTBI primer set. TCRdb re-derived calls from the multiplex PCR reads in MiXCR, one entry per CDR3 protein. The sample consists of roughly 800,000 distinct CDR3 sequences, 35% to 40% of them appearing once. The material sequenced was blood. Every receptor here comes from a young man with Graves' hyperthyroidism.

The chain employs TRBV2 and TRBJ2-7, with TRBD1 matching over 12 bases. With V trimmed by 6 bases and J by 6 bases, 12 bases remained unmatched. This CDR3 comprises 16 residues. From germline, CDR1 is SNHLY and CDR2 FYNNEI. CDR3 DNA: TGTGCCAGCAGCGCCCCCGGGGACAGGGGGCGCAGCGAGCAGTACTTC. It yields the protein CASSAPGDRGRSEQYF. The full variable domain, completed using reference TRBV2 and TRBJ2-7, is EPEVTQTPSHQVTQMGQEVILRCVPISNHLYFYWYRQILGQKVEFLVSFYNNEISEKSEIFDDQFSVERPDGSNFTLKIRSTKLEDSAMYFCASSAPGDRGRSEQYFGPGTRLTVT.

This clonotype occurred many times. The CDR3 sequence is CAISPRGGMENGYTF. In DNA form, the CDR3 reads TGTGCCATCAGCCCTAGGGGGGGAATGGAGAATGGCTACACCTTC. This chain joins TRBV10-3 and TRBJ1-2; a weak D match, TRBD1 (6 bases). Trimming took off 6 bases at V and 6 bases at J, with 20 bases between the two ends. Per germline, CDR1 ENHRY and CDR2 SYGVKD. The CDR3 spans 15 residues.

A word on this clonotype: The missing conserved phenylalanine or tryptophan at the end of this CDR3 makes a read error likely. The chain combines TRBV5-4 with TRBJ1-1; D may be TRBD1 (5 bases). Germline V gene sequence: CDR1 SGHNT, CDR2 YYREEE (reference sequence). The CDR3 has 14 amino acids. V was cut by 1 base and J by 1 base, with 8 bases left in between. CDR3 region: CASSLSGTNTEAFV. The CDR3 DNA is TGTGCCAGCAGCTTGTCGGGGACGAACACTGAAGCTTTCGTT.

The table lists this clonotype with many counts. This chain links TRBV13 with TRBJ2-7; D may correspond to TRBD1 or TRBD2 (6 bases each). V dropped 2 bases and J dropped 3 bases, with 11 bases sitting between them. The germline V gene encodes CDR1 PRHDT and CDR2 FYEKMQ (reference sequence). CDR3 length: 14 amino acids. For the CDR3, the DNA is TGTGCCAGCAGCTTAAGGGGGGAGGACTACGAGCAGTACTTC. Amino acid sequence: CASSLRGEDYEQYF. Using reference TRBV13 and TRBJ2-7 for the parts outside the CDR3, the full variable domain is AAGVIQSPRHLIKEKRETATLKCYPIPRHDTVYWYQQGPGQDPQFLISFYEKMQSDKGSIPDRFSAQQFSDYHSELNMSSLELGDSALYFCASSLRGEDYEQYFGPGTRLTVT.

The chain combines TRBV6-6 with TRBJ1-5, with 10 bases that match TRBD1. CDR1 is MNHNY, CDR2 SVGAGI, per germline (reference sequence). This CDR3 is 16 amino acids long. J was trimmed by 6 bases and V by 6 bases; bases with no gene match: 11. CDR3 DNA sequence: TGTGCCAGCAGCAGAAAGACAGGGGGCGATGGTCAGCCCCAGCATTTT. This gives the protein CASSRKTGGDGQPQHF.

The V call is TRBV2, the J call TRBJ1-5, with 9 bases that match TRBD1. There are 17 residues in the CDR3. The germline V gene encodes CDR1 SNHLY and CDR2 FYNNEI. J was trimmed by 3 bases and V by 5 bases; bases with no gene match: 11. The CDR3 nucleotides read TGTGCCAGCAGTTTGGGAGGGACAGGGTCCTTCAATCAGCCCCAGCATTTT. It translates to CASSLGGTGSFNQPQHF.